This T cell receptor (beta chain) was found in a study of cytomegalovirus exposure and HLA in healthy donors. The study, taken as a whole, reports: Productive status was seen about 87% or about 30% of the time for most TCR beta V segments in an earlier analysis. Confirmation was obtained in vitro that three CMV-associated chains are specific for CMV antigens. Some TCR beta chains (164 of them) were listed as cytomegalovirus-associated.

Turning to this clone: Its antigen is not known.

V gave up 8 bases and J gave up 3 bases; unmatched junction bases: 6. There are 14 residues in the CDR3. Germline lookup yields CDR1 KGHSH and CDR2 LQKENI. Primers: 60 Vbeta forward and 13 Jbeta reverse. Clones were read by immunoSEQ multiplex PCR, and TCRdb kept only the in-frame ones, dropping some. Among tens of thousands of clones, 55% to 70% were seen once, and the ten largest hold 5.5% to 6%. What was sequenced was PBMCs. The sequence derives from a boy aged 5 to 17 in good health and CMV-seropositive. This rearrangement joins TRBV18 to TRBJ2-3, with 9 bases identical to TRBD2. CDR3 in amino acids: CASTLTSGTDTQYF. The CDR3 DNA sequence: TGTGCCAGCACCCTGACTAGCGGTACAGATACGCAGTATTTT.